The rows below give T cell receptor beta chains drawn from one sample of a study of blood T cell repertoires in COVID-19. Measured with immunoSEQ multiplex PCR; TCRdb has only the in-frame clones, and not every one. Here the sample spans roughly 120,000 clones, around 90% being singletons. Sequenced: peripheral blood. These receptors all stem from a woman aged 50 to 65 with acute or convalescent COVID-19. Both conserved end residues are part of each CDR3. A D gene is named only where the DNA matches it firmly. Some rows have no size entry. The others give once, few or many, or a class for an expanded clone.

CDR3aa | CDR3nt | d_gene | j_gene | abundance | v_gene
CASSPWPGGMGSYNSPLHF | TGTGCCAGCAGCCCGTGGCCAGGGGGAATGGGCTCCTATAATTCACCCCTCCACTTT | TRBD1 | TRBJ1-6 | - | TRBV5-6
CASSLAGTSGSEQYF | TGTGCCAGCAGCTTAGCTGGGACTAGCGGGAGTGAGCAGTACTTC | TRBD2 | TRBJ2-7 | - | TRBV7-9
CASTRMLNEKLFF | TGTGCCAGCACTAGGATGTTAAATGAAAAACTGTTTTTT | - | TRBJ1-4 | - | TRBV6-5
CASSLVGRLETQYF | TGTGCCAGCAGTTTAGTCGGGAGGTTGGAGACCCAGTACTTC | TRBD2 | TRBJ2-5 | - | TRBV27
CAWSVARGEQYF | TGTGCCTGGAGTGTTGCTAGGGGCGAGCAGTACTTC | - | TRBJ2-7 | once | TRBV30
CASSGGQGTGNYGYTF | TGTGCCAGCAGCGGGGGACAGGGGACCGGTAACTATGGCTACACCTTC | TRBD1 | TRBJ1-2 | - | TRBV7-9
CASSRGDTQYF | TGTGCCAGCTCCCGGGGGGATACGCAGTATTTT | - | TRBJ2-3 | - | TRBV18
CASSYSSNGNTEAFF | TGTGCCAGCAGTTACTCGAGTAACGGGAACACTGAAGCTTTCTTT | - | TRBJ1-1 | - | TRBV6-5
CASSLGQNTEAFF | TGTGCCAGCAGTTTGGGACAGAACACTGAAGCTTTCTTT | - | TRBJ1-1 | - | TRBV28
CASSLQGRANTEAFF | TGTGCCAGCAGCTTACAGGGTCGGGCGAACACTGAAGCTTTCTTT | - | TRBJ1-1 | - | TRBV11-2
CAITNLATNEKLFF | TGTGCCATTACTAACCTTGCAACTAATGAAAAACTGTTTTTT | - | TRBJ1-4 | - | TRBV6-5
CASRRGQGAIYEQYF | TGTGCCAGCAGGAGGGGACAGGGGGCTATCTACGAGCAGTACTTC | TRBD1 | TRBJ2-7 | - | TRBV27
CASSQPLAGNTGELFF | TGTGCCAGTAGCCAGCCCCTAGCGGGGAACACCGGGGAGCTGTTTTTT | TRBD2 | TRBJ2-2 | - | TRBV19
CASRNQGADTQYF | TGTGCCAGCAGGAATCAGGGGGCAGATACGCAGTATTTT | TRBD1 | TRBJ2-3 | few | TRBV5-6
CASSLQGRAETQYF | TGTGCCAGCAGCTTACAGGGGCGGGCGGAGACCCAGTACTTC | - | TRBJ2-5 | - | TRBV7-2
CASSLGRLGEANEKLFF | TGCGCCAGCAGCTTGGGAAGGTTGGGGGAGGCTAATGAAAAACTGTTTTTT | - | TRBJ1-4 | - | TRBV5-1
CASSPGLENRHEQFF | TGTGCCAGCAGCCCGGGACTAGAGAATCGGCATGAGCAGTTCTTC | TRBD2 | TRBJ2-1 | - | TRBV3-1/TRBV3-2
CSVKGAGMAFF | TGCAGCGTCAAGGGGGCAGGGATGGCTTTCTTT | TRBD1 | TRBJ1-1 | once | TRBV29-1
CASSPLPSGSTDTQYF | TGTGCCAGCTCACCACTCCCTAGCGGGAGCACAGATACGCAGTATTTT | TRBD2 | TRBJ2-3 | once | TRBV18
CASSDHALGLAGMNEQFF | TGCGCCAGCAGTGACCACGCATTGGGACTAGCGGGGATGAATGAGCAGTTCTTC | TRBD2 | TRBJ2-1 | - | TRBV10-1
CASSDHRDEQYF | TGTGCCAGTAGCGATCACAGGGACGAGCAGTACTTC | - | TRBJ2-7 | - | TRBV19
CASSSSTGELFF | TGTGCCAGCAGTTCTTCTACCGGGGAGCTGTTTTTT | - | TRBJ2-2 | - | TRBV27
CATSRDKWGDKTQYF | TGTGCCACCAGCAGAGATAAGTGGGGAGATAAGACCCAGTACTTC | - | TRBJ2-5 | few | TRBV15
CASSQTSGTYNEQFF | TGTGCCAGCAGCCAAACTAGCGGGACCTACAATGAGCAGTTCTTC | TRBD2 | TRBJ2-1 | - | TRBV14
CASSLGVMNYGYTF | TGTGCCAGCAGCTTAGGGGTTATGAACTATGGCTACACCTTC | - | TRBJ1-2 | - | TRBV6-5
CASSPGTAYVDDYEQYF | TGTGCCAGCAGCCCCGGGACAGCCTACGTCGACGACTACGAGCAGTACTTC | TRBD1 | TRBJ2-7 | - | TRBV9
CASRETGSYEQYF | TGTGCCAGCAGGGAGACTGGTTCCTACGAGCAGTACTTC | - | TRBJ2-7 | - | TRBV12-3/TRBV12-4
CASSLLEATNEKLFF | TGTGCCAGCAGCTTATTGGAGGCAACTAATGAAAAACTGTTTTTT | - | TRBJ1-4 | - | TRBV7-9
CASSQGITPEAFF | TGTGCCAGCAGCCAAGGTATCACACCTGAAGCTTTCTTT | - | TRBJ1-1 | - | TRBV3-1/TRBV3-2
CATSTAGSHEQYF | TGTGCCACCAGTACCGCAGGGTCCCACGAGCAGTACTTC | - | TRBJ2-7 | - | TRBV15
CASSLAGGPHEQYF | TGTGCCAGCAGTTTAGCGGGAGGGCCCCACGAGCAGTACTTC | TRBD2 | TRBJ2-7 | - | TRBV28
CASSLFPGTGTTTDTQYF | TGCGCCAGCAGCTTGTTTCCCGGGACCGGGACTACCACAGATACGCAGTATTTT | TRBD2 | TRBJ2-3 | - | TRBV5-1
CASSQTQGRSEKLFF | TGTGCCAGCAGCCAGACACAGGGCCGAAGTGAAAAACTGTTTTTT | - | TRBJ1-4 | - | TRBV4-2
CASSLRTGGTMNTEAFF | TGTGCCAGTAGTTTAAGGACAGGGGGTACCATGAACACTGAAGCTTTCTTT | TRBD1 | TRBJ1-1 | few | TRBV19
CASSYGAGELFF | TGTGCCAGCAGTTACGGAGCCGGGGAGCTGTTTTTT | - | TRBJ2-2 | - | TRBV6-2/TRBV6-3
CASSSRAGVLGNEQFF | TGTGCCAGTAGTTCTAGGGCGGGAGTCTTGGGCAATGAGCAGTTCTTC | TRBD2 | TRBJ2-1 | once | TRBV19
CASSSNLAANEQFF | TGTGCCAGCAGCTCCAACTTAGCGGCCAATGAGCAGTTCTTC | - | TRBJ2-1 | - | TRBV7-8
CASSVEISGSIYNEQFF | TGTGCCAGCAGCGTAGAGATTAGCGGGAGTATTTACAATGAGCAGTTCTTC | TRBD2 | TRBJ2-1 | - | TRBV9
CSANLQGLYYGYTF | TGCAGCGCGAATTTGCAGGGGCTTTACTATGGCTACACCTTC | - | TRBJ1-2 | once | TRBV29-1
CASSYSGGVPGELFF | TGTGCCAGCAGTTACTCGGGGGGAGTACCCGGGGAGCTGTTTTTT | - | TRBJ2-2 | - | TRBV6-5
CASSYQDYHNEQFF | TGTGCCAGCAGCTACCAGGACTACCACAATGAGCAGTTCTTC | - | TRBJ2-1 | - | TRBV5-4
CASSLDQGWNQPQHF | TGCGCCAGCAGCTTGGACCAGGGCTGGAATCAGCCCCAGCATTTT | - | TRBJ1-5 | few | TRBV5-1
CATSEPGRLNEQFF | TGTGCCACCAGTGAACCCGGGAGGCTCAATGAGCAGTTCTTC | TRBD2 | TRBJ2-1 | once | TRBV24-1
CASSFLQGEKLFF | TGTGCCAGCAGCTTCCTTCAGGGGGAAAAACTGTTTTTT | - | TRBJ1-4 | few | TRBV11-2
CATSTPSGAYNEQFF | TGTGCCACCAGCACCCCTAGCGGGGCCTACAATGAGCAGTTCTTC | TRBD2 | TRBJ2-1 | - | TRBV15
CASSLVGGRDSPLHF | TGTGCCAGCAGCTTAGTGGGAGGGAGAGACTCACCCCTCCACTTT | - | TRBJ1-6 | - | TRBV7-2
CASSLAGGGTGELFF | TGCGCCAGCAGCTTGGCCGGCGGGGGGACCGGGGAGCTGTTTTTT | TRBD2 | TRBJ2-2 | - | TRBV5-1
CASSDGLAGAYEQYF | TGTGCCAGCAGTGATGGACTAGCGGGAGCCTACGAGCAGTACTTC | TRBD2 | TRBJ2-7 | - | TRBV6-1
CASSLLATPGGEAFF | TGTGCCAGCAGTTTACTCGCGACTCCCGGCGGGGAAGCTTTCTTT | - | TRBJ1-1 | - | TRBV27
CASRRDTNTGELFF | TGCGCCAGCAGACGGGACACCAACACCGGGGAGCTGTTTTTT | - | TRBJ2-2 | - | TRBV5-1
CASSLGTGGYNEQFF | TGCGCCAGCAGCTTGGGCACAGGGGGCTACAATGAGCAGTTCTTC | TRBD1 | TRBJ2-1 | - | TRBV5-1
CASSYPGRGAFF | TGTGCCAGCAGTTACCCGGGGCGGGGAGCTTTCTTT | - | TRBJ1-1 | once | TRBV6-5
CASSPRILDTTYEQYF | TGTGCCAGCAGCCCAAGAATACTTGACACCACCTACGAGCAGTACTTC | - | TRBJ2-7 | - | TRBV7-6
CASSFPGRASNQPQHF | TGTGCCAGCAGTTTCCCCGGGAGGGCGAGCAATCAGCCCCAGCATTTT | - | TRBJ1-5 | - | TRBV28
CATSDSGGQPQHF | TGTGCCACCAGTGATTCAGGGGGACAGCCCCAGCATTTT | TRBD1 | TRBJ1-5 | - | TRBV24-1